The 5 T cell receptor beta chains below come from one sample, sequenced in a study of control samples from healthy donors and cancer patients. The repertoire was sequenced with immunoSEQ multiplex PCR; TCRdb's copy has only in-frame clones and lacks some. The data contain tens of thousands of clones, roughly 96% of them singletons. Sequencing was done on a sample of blood. The receptors were gathered from a woman aged 30 to 39 in good health.

V gene TRBV5-5 combines with J gene TRBJ2-7; weak D call: TRBD2 (5 bases). The CDR3 runs to 15 residues. The V gene lost 4 bases and the J gene lost 0 bases, with 14 bases spanning the gap. Germline CDR1 SGHKS, CDR2 YYEKEE (reference sequence). The CDR3 reads CASSLRPSSSYEQYF. The CDR3, as DNA: TGTGCCAGCAGCCTCCGGCCTAGCAGCTCCTACGAGCAGTACTTC.

This clone appeared once. The chain joins TRBV11-2 to TRBJ2-7, with TRBD1 matching 10 bases. The trim removed 3 bases at V and 6 bases at J, leaving 5 bases unmatched. CDR1 and CDR2 (germline): SGHAT, FQNNGV. The CDR3 length is 14 residues. This CDR3 reads CASSFGTGEGEQYF. In nucleotides, the CDR3 is TGTGCCAGCAGCTTCGGGACAGGGGAGGGCGAGCAGTACTTC.

The rearrangement joins TRBV6-1 to TRBJ2-7; D not resolved. V dropped 3 bases and J dropped 2 bases, with 5 bases sitting between them. CDR1 is MNHNS and CDR2 is SASEGT in the germline V gene. The CDR3 runs to 12 residues. In DNA, the CDR3 is TGTGCCAGCAGTGATTATCCCTACGAGCAGTACTTC. It translates to CASSDYPYEQYF.

CDR3 loop: CASSLGPSSYNEQFF. The CDR3 nucleotides read TGTGCCAGCAGCTTGGGGCCAAGCTCCTACAATGAGCAGTTCTTC. The chain combines TRBV7-2 with TRBJ2-1; D might be TRBD1 (5 bases). Trimming took 3 bases from V and 0 from J, leaving 9 bases between them. The V gene's germline CDR1 is SGHTA and CDR2 FQGNSA. The CDR3 has 15 amino acids.

V and J are TRBV4-1 and TRBJ2-7; no definite D call. The V gene's germline CDR1 is MGHRA and CDR2 YSYEKL. The CDR3 runs to 13 residues. Trimming pared 0 bases from V and 2 bases from J, leaving 5 bases between. The chain's CDR3 is CASSQDVPYEQYF. DNA for the CDR3: TGCGCCAGCAGCCAAGATGTCCCCTACGAGCAGTACTTC.